Below are 22 T cell receptor beta chains sequenced from a single sample in a study of identical twins. TCRdb reprocessed the 5' RACE reads with MiXCR, giving one entry per CDR3 protein. Of some 900,000 distinct CDR3 sequences listed, roughly an eighth are singletons. The sample was also linked to a second study, of yellow fever vaccine responses in identical twins.

The sample consisted of PBMCs. Every receptor here comes from a woman aged 18-29 years in good health.

The V and J genes are TRBV7-8 and TRBJ2-7, with 7 positions matching TRBD1. CDR3 length: 13 residues. V dropped 4 bases and J dropped 3; count of bases not matched to a gene: 3. Germline CDR1 is SGHVS and CDR2 is FQNEAQ. The CDR3 region is CASSYDRVYEQYF. The CDR3 region has the DNA TGTGCCAGCAGCTACGACAGGGTCTACGAGCAGTACTTC.

J is TRBJ1-1 and V is TRBV12-3 or TRBV12-4; no definite D call. V was cut by 3 bases and J by 1 base, with 9 bases left in between. The CDR3 is made up of 14 amino acids. The CDR3 DNA reads TGTGCCAGCAGTTTCTATGAGGGGAACACTGAAGCTTTCTTT. Translating it yields CASSFYEGNTEAFF.

This clonotype was detected a few times. The chain carries TRBV15 and TRBJ2-1; 9 nucleotides align to TRBD1. In germline, CDR1 is LNHNV, CDR2 YYDKDF (reference sequence). The J segment lost 15 bases and the V segment lost 1 base, leaving 7 bases of the junction unmatched. This CDR3 contains 13 residues. The DNA of the CDR3 is TGTGCCACCAGCAGAGCCCAGGGACAGGGAGGGTTCTTC. Its translation: CATSRAQGQGGFF.

This clonotype was detected a few times. The chain recombines TRBV15 with TRBJ2-5; TRBD2 aligns across 10 bases. V lost 1 base, J lost 5 bases, and 7 bases stayed unmatched. Germline CDR1 LNHNV, CDR2 YYDKDF (reference sequence). The CDR3 length is 16 residues. The CDR3 protein is CATSRGPSGRGETQYF. The CDR3 bases are TGTGCCACCAGCAGAGGACCTAGCGGGAGAGGTGAGACCCAGTACTTC. The complete variable domain, with remaining parts taken from reference TRBV15 and TRBJ2-5, reads DAMVIQNPRYQVTQFGKPVTLSCSQTLNHNVMYWYQQKSSQAPKLLFHYYDKDFNNEADTPDNFQSRRPNTSFCFLDIRSPGLGDTAMYLCATSRGPSGRGETQYFGPGTRLLVL.

This chain connects TRBV2 to TRBJ1-5; the D is unclear. This CDR3 has 14 residues. V was shortened by 3 bases and J by 4 bases, with 10 bases between the two germline ends. The germline gives CDR1 SNHLY, CDR2 FYNNEI. As DNA, the CDR3 is TGTGCCAGCAGTGACAAGATGATTAATCAGCCCCAGCATTTT. Protein: CASSDKMINQPQHF.

This clonotype was counted between two and nine times. The genes are TRBV2 and TRBJ2-7; D remains unclear. Trimming stripped 3 bases from V and 7 bases from J, with 10 bases between. Germline CDR1 reads SNHLY; CDR2 reads FYNNEI. The CDR3 has 12 residues. The CDR3 is CASSEWGWEQYV. The CDR3 DNA reads as TGTGCCAGCAGTGAGTGGGGTTGGGAGCAGTACGTC.

The CDR3 reads CASRRTGQSYGYTF. CDR3 nucleotides: TGTGCCAGCAGACGAACGGGACAAAGCTATGGCTACACCTTC. The rearrangement uses TRBV28 and TRBJ1-2, with a possible D match to TRBD1 (6 bases). V was clipped by 6 bases and J by 4 bases, with 15 bases between them. The CDR3 consists of 14 residues. Germline CDR1 is MDHEN and CDR2 is SYDVKM.

The rearrangement uses TRBV2 and TRBJ2-3; TRBD2 matches at 10 bases. Per the germline V gene, CDR1 is SNHLY and CDR2 is FYNNEI. Trimming removed 10 bases from V and 2 bases from J; junction bases left unmatched: 6. The CDR3 consists of 14 residues. In nucleotides, the CDR3 is TGTGCCACCCGGACTAGCGGCCCCACAGATACGCAGTATTTT. This translates into CATRTSGPTDTQYF. Filled out from reference TRBV2 and TRBJ2-3, the complete variable domain reads EPEVTQTPSHQVTQMGQEVILRCVPISNHLYFYWYRQILGQKVEFLVSFYNNEISEKSEIFDDQFSVERPDGSNFTLKIRSTKLEDSAMYFCATRTSGPTDTQYFGPGTRLTVL.

The chain has TRBV3-1 and TRBJ2-3, with 15 bases lining up with TRBD2. The J segment lost 7 bases and the V segment lost 0 bases, leaving 11 bases of the junction unmatched. The V gene's germline CDR1 is LGHDT and CDR2 YNNKEL (reference sequence). The CDR3 spans 19 residues. CDR3 DNA: TGTGCCAGCAGCCAAGATTTGGGACTAGCGGGGGGTACTCAATATACGCAGTATTTT. Residues: CASSQDLGLAGGTQYTQYF.

This chain joins TRBV20-1 and TRBJ2-1; 15 bases match TRBD2. Germline values: CDR1 DFQATT, CDR2 SNEGSKA (reference sequence). The CDR3 is made up of 17 amino acids. CDR3 loop: CCFPGTSGRSSYNEQFF. The CDR3 DNA reads as TGCTGTTTCCCCGGGACTAGCGGGAGGAGTTCCTACAATGAGCAGTTCTTC.

This clonotype has just a few counts. This chain joins TRBV12-3 or TRBV12-4 and TRBJ2-1, with 9 bases aligning to TRBD2. V dropped 2 bases and J dropped 0; count of bases not matched to a gene: 14. This CDR3 comprises 20 residues. In DNA, the CDR3 is TGTGCCAGCAGTTTATGGATAGGTGGGACTAGCTCGAGCTCCTACAATGAGCAGTTCTTC. It encodes CASSLWIGGTSSSSYNEQFF.

This clonotype was seen a few times. The V and J genes are TRBV20-1 and TRBJ2-7; TRBD2 aligns across 11 bases. Germline assignment: CDR1 DFQATT and CDR2 SNEGSKA (reference sequence). With V trimmed by 0 bases and J by 6 bases, 10 bases remained unmatched. The CDR3 spans 16 residues. The CDR3 region has the DNA TGCAGTGCTAGAGATTACTACACTAGCGGGAGTGGCGAGCAGTACTTC. Its translation: CSARDYYTSGSGEQYF.

A few counts support this clonotype. The chain uses TRBV20-1 and TRBJ2-7; D is undetermined. The germline V and J ends were trimmed by 4 bases and 6 bases, with 16 bases remaining between them. The CDR3 extends over 13 amino acids. Germline-derived CDR1 and CDR2 are DFQATT and SNEGSKA (reference sequence). CDR3 bases: TGCAGTGCTACTTCGTCAAGGTCGGGCGAGCAGTACTTC. Translation gives CSATSSRSGEQYF.

V gene TRBV7-6 combines with J gene TRBJ1-2; 7 bases match TRBD1. Germline CDR1 reads SGHVS; CDR2 reads FNYEAQ. V was pared by 3 bases and J by 8 bases, with 12 bases of the junction left unmatched. CDR3 size: 15 residues. This CDR3 reads CASSLYPGDSLGYTF. The CDR3 DNA follows: TGTGCCAGCAGCTTGTACCCGGGGGACAGTCTCGGCTACACCTTC.

This clonotype was counted at least ten times. The genes are TRBV4-2 and TRBJ2-7; D gene uncertain. The germline gives CDR1 LGHNA, CDR2 YNFKEQ. V lost 4 bases and J lost 2, with 12 bases in between. The CDR3 totals 14 residues. CDR3 coding DNA: TGTGCCAGCAGCCCAACTGCAGGCACCTACGAGCAGTACGTC. The encoded protein is CASSPTAGTYEQYV.

This clonotype was seen just once. This chain links TRBV20-1 with TRBJ2-7; 11 bases are a match to TRBD1. The CDR3 length is 14 residues. After removal of 3 bases from V and 3 bases from J, the junction contained 4 bases not matched to a gene. Germline values: CDR1 DFQATT, CDR2 SNEGSKA (reference sequence). In nucleotides, the CDR3 is TGCAGTGCTAGCCCCGGGACAGGGGGCTACGAGCAGTACTTC. It specifies CSASPGTGGYEQYF.

This chain uses TRBV5-1 with TRBJ2-5; D is uncertain. Per the germline V gene, CDR1 is SGHRS and CDR2 is YFSETQ. There are 16 residues in the CDR3. Trimming took 3 bases from V and 5 from J, leaving 20 bases between them. CDR3 residues: CASSSADRVGSETQYF. The CDR3 DNA reads TGCGCCAGCAGCTCAGCTGACCGAGTTGGAAGCGAGACCCAGTACTTC.

The chain uses TRBV20-1 and TRBJ2-1, with 11 bases identical to TRBD2. J gave up 4 bases and V 4 bases, and 12 bases lay outside the gene matches. CDR3 length equals 17 residues. Germline V CDR1 and CDR2: DFQATT, SNEGSKA (reference sequence). CDR3 region: CSAMLKTSGRVYNEQFF. For the CDR3, the DNA is TGCAGTGCTATGCTCAAAACTAGCGGGAGAGTATACAATGAGCAGTTCTTC.

This clonotype was detected many times. The chain links TRBV5-1 to TRBJ1-1; D possibly corresponds to TRBD1 (5 bases). The CDR3 covers 14 residues. Germline V gene data show CDR1 as SGHRS and CDR2 as YFSETQ. The V end was cut by 0 bases, the J end by 5 bases, with 11 bases between. CDR3 region: CASSLEPGRTEAFF. CDR3 nucleotide sequence: TGCGCCAGCAGCTTGGAGCCAGGGAGGACTGAAGCTTTCTTT.

The rearrangement joins TRBV12-3 or TRBV12-4 to TRBJ2-1; 7 positions match TRBD2. The CDR3 totals 12 residues. V was clipped by 8 bases and J by 8 bases; unmatched bases: 6. The CDR3 region is CASGRVLDEQFF. CDR3 DNA sequence: TGTGCCAGCGGGAGGGTATTGGATGAGCAGTTCTTC.

The chain employs TRBV20-1 and TRBJ2-7, with TRBD2 matching 8 bases. Losses at the gene ends were 4 bases for V and 3 bases for J; bases not matched to a gene: 5. The CDR3 length is 13 residues. Germline V gene lookup returns CDR1 DFQATT and CDR2 SNEGSKA (reference sequence). The CDR3 sequence is CSAKPGTSYEQYV. The CDR3 DNA reads TGCAGTGCTAAGCCCGGGACTAGCTACGAGCAGTACGTC.

The chain combines TRBV11-2 with TRBJ1-1; D is uncertain. This CDR3 comprises 14 residues. Germline V gene data show CDR1 as SGHAT and CDR2 as FQNNGV. Trimming removed 1 base at V and 3 bases at J, with 9 bases between. In nucleotides, the CDR3 is TGTGCCAGCAGCTTAGGGGCGTCGTACACTGAAGCTTTCTTT. It is translated as CASSLGASYTEAFF. The variable domain in full, with the rest retrieved from reference TRBV11-2 and TRBJ1-1, is EAGVAQSPRYKIIEKRQSVAFWCNPISGHATLYWYQQILGQGPKLLIQFQNNGVVDDSQLPKDRFSAERLKGVDSTLKIQPAKLEDSAVYLCASSLGASYTEAFFGQGTRLTVV.